Listed here are 2 T cell receptor beta chains from one sample, sequenced in a study of shared clonotypes between healthy human individuals. The method was immunoSEQ multiplex PCR; TCRdb's version includes in-frame clones alone and lacks a portion of them. The sample yields some 900,000 clones, less than 85% seen once. The specimen was memory CD4+ T cells sorted from blood. Stated subset: CD45RA-negative fraction. All receptors derive from a man between 18 and 29 years old in good health.

This chain uses TRBV19 with TRBJ2-7; 10 bases line up with TRBD2. V was clipped by 1 base and J by 3 bases; unmatched bases: 3. This CDR3 has 15 residues. CDR1 and CDR2 (germline): LNHDA, SQIVND (reference sequence). The CDR3 DNA is TGTGCCAGTAGTATAGCAGGACTAGCGGACTACGAGCAGTACTTC. Translated: CASSIAGLADYEQYF.

The chain combines TRBV5-6 with TRBJ1-6, with D perhaps matching TRBD1 (6 bases). V was trimmed by 2 bases and J by 11 bases, leaving 8 bases between them. Germline V gene lookup returns CDR1 SGHDT and CDR2 YYEEEE. This CDR3 spans 12 amino acids. DNA for the CDR3: TGTGCCAGCAGCTTTGGGGGCCCACCCCTCCACTTT. Translated, it gives CASSFGGPPLHF.